This entry concerns a single T cell receptor (beta chain). Its antigen is still unknown. Axillary draining lymph nodes of breast cancer patients supplied the node samples. The entry originates in a study of breast tumors, draining lymph nodes, adjacent tissues. General study points: Tumors had less TCR diversity than lymph nodes, more than nontumor tissue. That most tumor T cells come from lymph nodes remained unproven.

TCRdb itself ran the multiplex PCR reads through MiXCR, one entry per CDR3 protein. The sample carries about 270,000 distinct CDR3 sequences, about 33% recorded once. Germline V gene lookup returns CDR1 SGHAT and CDR2 FQNNGV. This CDR3 has 15 amino acids. The sequenced sample was axillary lymph node tissue. The chain carries TRBV11-2 and TRBJ2-5; 8 nucleotides align to TRBD1. Matching the DNA end better, TRBJ2-7 makes the J call doubtful. This sequence originates from a female donor with breast cancer. Some clones in this sample may be carry-over from other donors' samples. The CDR3 sequence: CASSQGDRSGNEQYF. The CDR3 nucleotides are TGTGCCAGCAGCCAGGGGGACAGGTCGGGGAACGAGCAGTACTTC.